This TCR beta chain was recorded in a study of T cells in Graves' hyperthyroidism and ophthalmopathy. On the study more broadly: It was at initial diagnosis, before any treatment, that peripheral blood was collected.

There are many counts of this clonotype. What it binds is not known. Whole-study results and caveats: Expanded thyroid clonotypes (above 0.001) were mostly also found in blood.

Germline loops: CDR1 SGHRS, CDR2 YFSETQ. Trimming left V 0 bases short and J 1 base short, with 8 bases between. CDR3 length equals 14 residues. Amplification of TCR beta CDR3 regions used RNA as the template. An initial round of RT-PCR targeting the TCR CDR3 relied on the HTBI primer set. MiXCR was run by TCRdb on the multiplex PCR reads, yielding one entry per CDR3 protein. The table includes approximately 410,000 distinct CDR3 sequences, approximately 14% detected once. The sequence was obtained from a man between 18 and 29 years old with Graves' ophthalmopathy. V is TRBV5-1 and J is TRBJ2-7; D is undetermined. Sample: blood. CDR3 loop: CASSLAVGSYEQYF. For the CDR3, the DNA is TGCGCCAGCAGCTTGGCCGTGGGGTCCTACGAGCAGTACTTC.